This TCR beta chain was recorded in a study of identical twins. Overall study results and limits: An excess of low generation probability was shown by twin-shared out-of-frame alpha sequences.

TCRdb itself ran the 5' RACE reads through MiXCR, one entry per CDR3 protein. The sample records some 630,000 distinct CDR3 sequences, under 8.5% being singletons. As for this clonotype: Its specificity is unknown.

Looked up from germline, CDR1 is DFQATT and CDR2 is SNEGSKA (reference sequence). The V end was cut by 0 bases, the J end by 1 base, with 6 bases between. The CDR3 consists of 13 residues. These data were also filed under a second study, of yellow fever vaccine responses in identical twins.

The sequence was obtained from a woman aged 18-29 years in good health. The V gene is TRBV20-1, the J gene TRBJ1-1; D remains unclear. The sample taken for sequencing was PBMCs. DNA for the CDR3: TGCAGTGCTAGAGAGGTAGGGAACACTGAAGCTTTCTTT. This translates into CSAREVGNTEAFF.